Below, 14 T cell receptor beta chains from the same sample are listed, as sequenced in a study of blood T cells in healthy people across ages. Primers used in a second PCR of about 6 to 12 cycles were a sample-barcoded 5' primer and a J-beta primer mix. TCRdb processed the 5' RACE reads anew with MiXCR; each CDR3 protein has one entry. The sample contains more than 650,000 distinct CDR3 sequences, about 20% of which appear only once. The sample consisted of blood. These receptors were collected from a man aged 70-80 years in good health.

V and J are TRBV10-2 and TRBJ1-2; tentatively, D is TRBD1 (5 bases). The germline V and J ends were trimmed by 4 bases and 1 base, with 7 bases remaining between them. This CDR3 comprises 13 residues. Per germline, CDR1 WSHSY and CDR2 SAAADI. CDR3 nucleotide sequence: TGCGCCAGCAGTGTGGGGGGTAACTATGGCTACACCTTC. Protein: CASSVGGNYGYTF.

This clonotype occurred a few times. This rearrangement joins TRBV12-3 or TRBV12-4 to TRBJ2-2; D is undetermined. This CDR3 spans 13 amino acids. V was clipped by 7 bases and J by 7 bases, with 13 bases between them. Written as DNA, the CDR3 is TGTGCCAGCATCAGCCACCGAGGCGGGGAGCTGTTTTTT. It encodes CASISHRGGELFF.

This clonotype has a single count. The chain is built from TRBV18 and TRBJ1-5, with D possibly TRBD1 on 6 matching bases. The CDR3 loop spans 15 amino acids. Trimming removed 2 bases from V and 3 bases from J, with 11 bases in between. Germline CDR1 reads KGHSH; CDR2 reads LQKENI. The CDR3 bases are TGTGCCAGCTCACCAGGGGGGGCCGACAATCAGCCCCAGCATTTT. It yields the protein CASSPGGADNQPQHF.

This clonotype was found a few times. The chain recombines TRBV15 with TRBJ1-3; D is possibly TRBD1 (5 bases). The length of the CDR3 is 14 residues. Trimming pared 2 bases from V and 1 base from J, leaving 6 bases between. The germline gives CDR1 LNHNV, CDR2 YYDKDF (reference sequence). CDR3 in amino acids: CATSRQGSGNTIYF. The DNA of the CDR3 is TGTGCCACCAGCAGACAGGGATCTGGAAACACCATATATTTT.

The DNA for the CDR3 is TGCGCCAGCAGCTCCCAGGGGGAGCATGGCTACACCTTC. Its translation: CASSSQGEHGYTF. This chain connects TRBV5-1 to TRBJ1-2; the match to TRBD1 covers 7 bases. CDR1 is SGHRS and CDR2 is YFSETQ in the germline V gene. The CDR3 is 13 residues long. The V and J ends lost 3 bases and 6 bases, in that order; junction bases with no gene match: 5.

This chain joins TRBV12-3 or TRBV12-4 and TRBJ2-5, with D possibly being TRBD1 or TRBD2 (6 bases each). Trimming stripped 7 bases from V and 1 base from J, with 10 bases between. The CDR3 has 13 amino acids. The CDR3 is CASNWGAQETQYF. In DNA form, the CDR3 reads TGTGCCAGCAACTGGGGGGCCCAAGAGACCCAGTACTTC.

The chain carries TRBV3-1 and TRBJ2-3, with no clear D. V dropped 5 bases and J dropped 2 bases, with 14 bases sitting between them. CDR3 size: 15 residues. Germline loops: CDR1 LGHDT, CDR2 YNNKEL (reference sequence). The CDR3 DNA is TGTGCCAGCAGCACGGTTAGCTCCGCCACAGATACGCAGTATTTT. This codes for CASSTVSSATDTQYF.

Many counts were recorded for this clonotype. The genes are TRBV20-1 and TRBJ1-1; D gene ambiguous. The V end lost 6 bases, the J end lost 0 bases, and 14 bases lay between the germline ends. Germline CDR1 and CDR2: DFQATT and SNEGSKA (reference sequence). This CDR3 spans 14 amino acids. The CDR3 loop is CSAQSWVLNTEAFF. CDR3 DNA sequence: TGCAGTGCACAGTCCTGGGTTTTGAACACTGAAGCTTTCTTT.

This clonotype was found a few times. This rearrangement joins TRBV9 to TRBJ2-5; a weak D match, TRBD2 (6 bases). The closer fit of TRBJ2-7 to the DNA end suggests the J call may be wrong. From germline, CDR1 is SGDLS and CDR2 YYNGEE. The CDR3 loop spans 13 amino acids. The CDR3 nucleotides read TGTGCCAGCAGCGTTGGGGGGTCTAGCGAGCAGTACGTC. Translated: CASSVGGSSEQYV.

The V gene is TRBV7-9, the J gene TRBJ2-1, with D unresolved. The J call is doubtful: the DNA matches TRBJ2-5 better. Germline V gene lookup returns CDR1 SEHNR and CDR2 FQNEAQ (reference sequence). The CDR3 is 17 residues long. The CDR3 DNA is TGTGCCAGCAGCTTTCTCGATGGGCAAGACCTCTTCGAGACCCAGTACTTC. Its protein is CASSFLDGQDLFETQYF.

This rearrangement joins TRBV12-3 or TRBV12-4 to TRBJ2-4; weak D call: TRBD1 (5 bases). CDR3 length: 14 amino acids. Trimming took 6 bases from V and 1 from J, leaving 10 bases between them. CDR3 in amino acids: CASRRAGAKNIQYF. DNA of the CDR3: TGTGCCAGCAGGAGAGCAGGGGCCAAAAACATTCAGTACTTC.

This clonotype was observed a few times. The chain couples TRBV25-1 to TRBJ2-3; D not resolved. The CDR3 totals 15 residues. V lost 3 bases and J 6 bases, leaving 16 bases between the germline ends. Germline-derived CDR1 and CDR2 are MGHDK and SYGVNS. The DNA of the CDR3 is TGTGCCAGCAGTGATTCGAAGGTCAGGTCCGATACGCAGTATTTT. Amino acid sequence: CASSDSKVRSDTQYF.

A remark on this clonotype: Sequence at one end of the junction differs from germline and may be a read error. This rearrangement joins TRBV4-2 to TRBJ2-3; D gene ambiguous. Per germline, CDR1 LGHNA and CDR2 YNFKEQ. The CDR3 sequence is 16 residues long. This CDR3 reads CASSQEVATGTDTQYF. The CDR3 region has the DNA TGCGCCAGCAGCCAAGAGGTGGCTACCGGCACAGATACGCAGTATTTT.

This clonotype was seen more than once but under ten times. The chain uses TRBV5-6 and TRBJ1-1, with D maybe TRBD1 (5 bases). Looked up from germline, CDR1 is SGHDT and CDR2 is YYEEEE. This CDR3 region has 14 residues. V dropped 1 base and J dropped 7 bases, with 14 bases sitting between them. CDR3 DNA sequence: TGTGCCAGCAGCTTGTTAGGGACGGAGATTGAAGCTTTCTTT. Protein product: CASSLLGTEIEAFF.